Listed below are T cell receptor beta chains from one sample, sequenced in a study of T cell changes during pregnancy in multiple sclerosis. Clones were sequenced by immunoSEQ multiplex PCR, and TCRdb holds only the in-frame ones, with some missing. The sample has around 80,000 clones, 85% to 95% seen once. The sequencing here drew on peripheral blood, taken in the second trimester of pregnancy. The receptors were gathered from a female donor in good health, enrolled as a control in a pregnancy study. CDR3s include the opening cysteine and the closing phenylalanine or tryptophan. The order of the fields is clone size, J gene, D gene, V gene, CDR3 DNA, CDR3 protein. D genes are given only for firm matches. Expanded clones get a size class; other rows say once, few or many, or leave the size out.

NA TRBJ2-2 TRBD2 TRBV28 TGTGCCAGCACGGATTCGTCTAGCGGGAACACCGGGGAGCTGTTTTTT CASTDSSSGNTGELFF
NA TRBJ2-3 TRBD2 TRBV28 TGTGCCAGCAGTCCTGGCCCTCGGACTAGCGGGAGGGCCACAGATACGCAGTATTTT CASSPGPRTSGRATDTQYF
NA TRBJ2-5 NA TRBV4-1 TGCGCCAGCAGCCTGAGACAGTTGCCAGAGACCCAGTACTTC CASSLRQLPETQYF
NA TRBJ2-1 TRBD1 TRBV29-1 TGCAGCTTCCCTCGGACAGGGGACTACAATGAGCAGTTCTTC CSFPRTGDYNEQFF
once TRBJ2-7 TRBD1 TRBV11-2 TGTGCCAGCAGCTTAGAAGCCCCAGGGGGCTACGAGCAGTACTTC CASSLEAPGGYEQYF
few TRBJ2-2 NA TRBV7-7 TGTGCTAGCAGCTTAGAACTTTACACCGGGGAGCTGTTTTTT CASSLELYTGELFF
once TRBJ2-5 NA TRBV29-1 TGCAGCGCCCAGGACACAAAAGAGACCCAGTACTTC CSAQDTKETQYF
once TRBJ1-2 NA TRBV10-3 TGTGCCATCACATTCTCGCCGGAGTATGGCTACACCTTC CAITFSPEYGYTF
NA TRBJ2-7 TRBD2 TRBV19 TGTGCCAGTAGTATAGTTGGCGGGAGTTCGTCCGAGCAGTACTTC CASSIVGGSSSEQYF
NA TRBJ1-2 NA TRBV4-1 TGCGCCAGCAGCCAAGTGACGGGGTATGGCTACACCTTC CASSQVTGYGYTF
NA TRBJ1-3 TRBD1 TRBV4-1 TGCGCCAGCAGCCCTGCGACAGGGAACTCTGGAAACACCATATATTTT CASSPATGNSGNTIYF
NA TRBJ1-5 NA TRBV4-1 TGCGCCAGCAGCCAAGATGGGCACAGGCCCAGCAATCAGCCCCAGCATTTT CASSQDGHRPSNQPQHF
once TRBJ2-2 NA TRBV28 TGTGCCAGCAGTAGGAGGGGGCGTAGGGAGCTGTTTTTT CASSRRGRRELFF
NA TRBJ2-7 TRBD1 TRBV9 TGTGCCAGCAGCGTAAATCCCCGGACAGGGACAAACTTCGACGAGCAGTACTTC CASSVNPRTGTNFDEQYF
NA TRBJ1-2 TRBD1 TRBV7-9 TGTGCCAGCAGCGGACAGGGATTGGATGGCTACACCTTC CASSGQGLDGYTF
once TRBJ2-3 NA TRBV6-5 TGTGCCAGCAGTTACAGCGGGTTATTCGCAGATACGCAGTATTTT CASSYSGLFADTQYF
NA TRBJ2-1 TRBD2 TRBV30 TGTGCCTGGAGTGTTGGGGTACTAGCGACTCCCTATCCGAGCTCCTACAATGAGCAGTTCTTC CAWSVGVLATPYPSSYNEQFF
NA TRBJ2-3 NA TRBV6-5 TGTGCCAGCAGTGTCGGGATAGGGATGACAGATACGCAGTATTTT CASSVGIGMTDTQYF
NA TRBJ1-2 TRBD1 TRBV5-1 TGCGCCAGCAGCCGGGAAGGGACAGGGGCCTATGGCTACACCTTC CASSREGTGAYGYTF
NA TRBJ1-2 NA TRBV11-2 TGTGCCAGCAGCGACCTATGGGGGAGGGGCGACTATGGCTACACCTTC CASSDLWGRGDYGYTF
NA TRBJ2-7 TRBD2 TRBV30 TGTGCCTGGAGCGCCGCGGGAGGGCCTTCCTACGAGCAGTACTTC CAWSAAGGPSYEQYF
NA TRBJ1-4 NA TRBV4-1 TGCGCCAGCAGCTCGGTAGAGACAACTGAAAAACTGTTTTTT CASSSVETTEKLFF
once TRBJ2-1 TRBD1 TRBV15 TGTGCCACCAGCAGACCCCCAGACAGGGGGCGCGCTGAGCAGTTCTTC CATSRPPDRGRAEQFF
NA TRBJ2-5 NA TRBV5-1 TGCGCCAGCAGTCGGGGGGCTGACGCTGCACCCCAAGAGACCCAGTACTTC CASSRGADAAPQETQYF
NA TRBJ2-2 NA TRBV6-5 TGTGCCAGCAGTAGGGGACTCCAAAGATCCGGGGAGCTGTTTTTT CASSRGLQRSGELFF
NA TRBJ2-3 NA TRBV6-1 TGTGCCAGCATTTCTAGCACAGATACGCAGTATTTT CASISSTDTQYF
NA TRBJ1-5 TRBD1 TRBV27 TGTGCCAGCAGAGAGACAGGGGGTATGGGCAATCAGCCCCAGCATTTT CASRETGGMGNQPQHF
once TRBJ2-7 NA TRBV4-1 TGCGCCAGCAGCCAAGGTCTTCGGTACGAGCAGTACTTC CASSQGLRYEQYF
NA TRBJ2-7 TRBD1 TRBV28 TGTGCCAGCAGTCTCCCGGGACAGGGGATGTACGAGCAGTACTTC CASSLPGQGMYEQYF
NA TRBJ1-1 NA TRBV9 TGTGCCAGCAGCGCAAATGTGGGGGGTTGGACTGAAGCTTTCTTT CASSANVGGWTEAFF
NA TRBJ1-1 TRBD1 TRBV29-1 TGCAGCGTTGGAAAGGGGGCTAGGAACACTGAAGCTTTCTTT CSVGKGARNTEAFF
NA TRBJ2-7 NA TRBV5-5 TGTGCCAGCAGCTTGGCTGCGGGGCAGGCGAGCTCCTACGAGCAGTACTTC CASSLAAGQASSYEQYF
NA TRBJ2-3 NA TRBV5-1 TGCGCCAGCAGCCTCATGAGTGAGGCAGATACGCAGTATTTT CASSLMSEADTQYF
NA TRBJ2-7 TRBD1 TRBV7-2 TGTGCCAGCAGCTTGATGACAGGGGGCATCTCCTACGAGCAGTACTTC CASSLMTGGISYEQYF
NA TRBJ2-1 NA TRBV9 TGTGCCAGCAGCGTTGGGCAAGGGTCACAGGGCGATTGGATCAATGAGCAGTTCTTC CASSVGQGSQGDWINEQFF
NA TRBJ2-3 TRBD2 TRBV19 TGTGCCAGTAGCCCCCCACGGCTAGCGGCCACAGATACGCAGTATTTT CASSPPRLAATDTQYF
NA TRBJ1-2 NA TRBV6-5 TGTGCCAGCAGTTACTCGGAGAGCTATGGCTACACCTTC CASSYSESYGYTF
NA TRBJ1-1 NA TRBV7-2 TGTGCCAGCAGCTTACTACAGGTCCTAGGCGCTTTCTTT CASSLLQVLGAFF
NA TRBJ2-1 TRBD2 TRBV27 TGTGCCAGCACCTATGGGACTAGCGTCCTAGGGGTGCAGTTCTTC CASTYGTSVLGVQFF
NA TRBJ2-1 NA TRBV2 TGTGCCAGCAGCCGCTTCTCGGTTTCGTCCGGTGAGCAGTTCTTC CASSRFSVSSGEQFF
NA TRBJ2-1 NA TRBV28 TGTGCCAGCAGACTAGAGGTCCACAATGAGCAGTTCTTC CASRLEVHNEQFF
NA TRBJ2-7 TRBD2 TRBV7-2 TGTGCCAGCACCCCGGGACTAGCGGAGACCTTCTCCTACGAGCAGTACTTC CASTPGLAETFSYEQYF
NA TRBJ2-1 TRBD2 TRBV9 TGTGCCAGCAGCGTAGATAGCGGGAGTTGGGTTGAGCAGTTCTTC CASSVDSGSWVEQFF
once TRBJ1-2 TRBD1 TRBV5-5 TGTGCCAGCAGCCGGGACCGGGACAGCCTAACCTATGGCTACACCTTC CASSRDRDSLTYGYTF
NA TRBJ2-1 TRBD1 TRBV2 TGTGCCAGCATTCGGTTGACAGGGGGATTGGGATACAATGAGCAGTTCTTC CASIRLTGGLGYNEQFF